The rows below give T cell receptor beta chains drawn from one sample of a study of T cell changes during pregnancy in multiple sclerosis. The data were produced by immunoSEQ multiplex PCR, yet TCRdb's version contains in-frame clones alone and is incomplete. Of some 48,000 clones listed, around 90% are singletons. The starting material was CD4+ T cells from peripheral blood mononuclear cells, obtained after pregnancy. Receptors originate from a female donor in good health, enrolled as a control in a pregnancy study. CDR3s include the opening cysteine and the closing phenylalanine or tryptophan. The D gene is left open where the match is weak. Not all rows give a size; the values are once, few, many and, for expanded clones, a class.

abundance	j_gene	v_gene	d_gene	CDR3aa	CDR3nt
NA	TRBJ2-2	TRBV5-1	NA	CASSLQAVNTGELFF	TGCGCCAGCAGCTTGCAAGCGGTCAACACCGGGGAGCTGTTTTTT
NA	TRBJ2-7	TRBV29-1	NA	CSVESGGYEQYF	TGCAGCGTTGAATCGGGCGGGTACGAGCAGTACTTC
NA	TRBJ1-1	TRBV5-1	NA	CASSLTGRSFTEAFF	TGCGCCAGCAGCTTAACAGGTCGGAGTTTTACTGAAGCTTTCTTT
NA	TRBJ1-2	TRBV5-6	NA	CASSTALPNGYTF	TGTGCCAGCAGCACGGCACTACCAAATGGCTACACCTTC
NA	TRBJ1-2	TRBV30	NA	CAWSLQALDGYTF	TGTGCCTGGAGTCTACAGGCTTTAGATGGCTACACCTTC
NA	TRBJ1-1	TRBV6-1	NA	CASSQGGVNTEAFF	TGTGCCAGCAGTCAAGGGGGGGTGAACACTGAAGCTTTCTTT
NA	TRBJ2-3	TRBV5-6	NA	CASSSENRFTKTDTQYF	TGTGCCAGCAGCTCAGAAAACAGGTTTACGAAGACAGATACGCAGTATTTT
NA	TRBJ2-4	TRBV19	TRBD2	CASRREGLAKNIQYF	TGTGCCAGTAGACGGGAGGGCCTGGCCAAAAACATTCAGTACTTC
once	TRBJ1-3	TRBV18	TRBD1	CASSPSGQPGNTIYF	TGTGCCAGCTCACCCTCGGGACAGCCTGGAAACACCATATATTTT
NA	TRBJ1-5	TRBV5-1	NA	CASSKGDRNQPQHF	TGCGCCAGCAGCAAGGGGGACCGTAATCAGCCCCAGCATTTT
few	TRBJ2-6	TRBV18	NA	CASSPSVLGPGGANVLTF	TGTGCCAGCTCACCGAGCGTACTTGGCCCTGGAGGGGCCAACGTCCTGACTTTC
NA	TRBJ2-5	TRBV11-2	NA	CASSRQTKETQYF	TGTGCCAGCAGCCGACAGACCAAAGAGACCCAGTACTTC
NA	TRBJ2-5	TRBV18	TRBD1	CASSPRTGIQETQYF	TGTGCCAGCTCACCACGGACAGGCATACAAGAGACCCAGTACTTC
NA	TRBJ1-5	TRBV19	NA	CASSMVRDFNQPQHF	TGTGCCAGTAGTATGGTCAGGGACTTTAATCAGCCCCAGCATTTT
NA	TRBJ2-7	TRBV6-1	TRBD2	CASASGSSGRPEQYF	TGTGCCAGCGCCTCCGGTTCTAGCGGGAGACCCGAGCAGTACTTC
once	TRBJ2-7	TRBV5-8	TRBD2	CASSDRGRGYEQYF	TGTGCCAGCAGCGACCGCGGGAGGGGCTACGAGCAGTACTTC
NA	TRBJ2-2	TRBV28	TRBD1	CASTRTGGIGELFF	TGTGCCAGCACTCGGACAGGGGGTATCGGGGAGCTGTTTTTT
NA	TRBJ2-7	TRBV11-1	TRBD1	CASSRGTGGYEQYF	TGTGCCAGCAGCCGGGGGACAGGGGGCTACGAGCAGTACTTC
NA	TRBJ2-1	TRBV30	TRBD2	CAWNVGGSSYNEQFF	TGTGCCTGGAACGTGGGGGGGAGCTCCTACAATGAGCAGTTCTTC
NA	TRBJ2-7	TRBV7-3	NA	CASSSQNYEQYF	TGTGCCAGCAGCTCCCAAAACTACGAGCAGTACTTC
few	TRBJ1-1	TRBV6-5	TRBD1	CASRLGDRGPEAFF	TGTGCCAGTCGACTGGGGGACAGGGGTCCTGAAGCTTTCTTT
NA	TRBJ2-7	TRBV6-5	NA	CASGRATSYEQYF	TGTGCCAGCGGGAGAGCAACCTCCTACGAGCAGTACTTC
NA	TRBJ1-2	TRBV9	TRBD1	CASSGVADRTGKYLHGYTF	TGTGCCAGCAGCGGGGTAGCGGACCGGACAGGGAAGTATCTGCATGGCTACACCTTC
NA	TRBJ2-7	TRBV29-1	TRBD1	CSVVGQGVTYEQYF	TGCAGCGTCGTGGGACAGGGGGTTACCTACGAGCAGTACTTC
NA	TRBJ2-7	TRBV19	TRBD1	CASRQDRGYEQYF	TGTGCCAGTAGACAAGACAGGGGCTACGAGCAGTACTTC
NA	TRBJ1-2	TRBV6-5	NA	CASSYSSTGGAYGYTF	TGTGCCAGCAGTTACTCGAGTACGGGGGGCGCCTATGGCTACACCTTC
NA	TRBJ2-5	TRBV5-4	NA	CASSFVGPREETQYF	TGTGCCAGCAGTTTCGTGGGGCCCAGAGAAGAGACCCAGTACTTC
NA	TRBJ1-1	TRBV19	NA	CASFRDMNTEAFF	TGTGCCAGTTTCCGGGACATGAACACTGAAGCTTTCTTT
NA	TRBJ2-1	TRBV5-1	TRBD2	CASSSPSGGGSYNEQFF	TGCGCCAGCAGCTCTCCTTCTGGCGGGGGGTCCTACAATGAGCAGTTCTTC
NA	TRBJ1-5	TRBV28	NA	CASSQNRVGNQPQHF	TGTGCCAGCAGTCAAAACAGGGTAGGCAATCAGCCCCAGCATTTT
NA	TRBJ1-1	TRBV10-3	TRBD1	CAISVGQVNTEAFF	TGTGCCATCAGTGTGGGACAGGTGAACACTGAAGCTTTCTTT
NA	TRBJ2-3	TRBV7-9	NA	CASSPGARTDTQYF	TGTGCCAGCAGCCCAGGGGCCCGCACAGATACGCAGTATTTT
NA	TRBJ1-4	TRBV11-2	TRBD1	CASSRQGEDEKLFF	TGTGCCAGCAGCCGTCAGGGGGAAGATGAAAAACTGTTTTTT
NA	TRBJ2-1	TRBV4-1	NA	CASSPPAGGNNEQFF	TGCGCCAGCAGCCCCCCTGCCGGGGGAAACAATGAGCAGTTCTTC
NA	TRBJ1-2	TRBV6-5	TRBD1	CASRTGTGREGYTF	TGTGCCAGCAGAACCGGGACAGGGAGAGAAGGCTACACCTTC
once	TRBJ1-3	TRBV5-1	TRBD1	CASSPEQGRNTIYF	TGCGCCAGCAGCCCAGAACAGGGGAGAAACACCATATATTTT